The rows below give T cell receptor beta chains drawn from one sample of a study of T-cell reconstitution after alpha-beta-depleted transplantation in children. TCRdb processed the PCR reads anew with MiXCR; each CDR3 protein has one entry. The sample has 780,000 or so distinct CDR3 sequences, roughly 16% seen once. The sequenced sample was PBMCs, mostly from graft donor cells, obtained 360 days after TCRalphabeta/CD19-depleted stem cell transplant. The receptors were sampled from a male patient under 18 who had a stem cell transplant for acute lymphoblastic leukemia, so the T cells may come from the graft donor. The conserved cysteine and the conserved F or W are not part of the CDR3 here. A D gene is named only where the DNA matches it firmly.

CDR3 protein	J gene	D gene	V gene
ASRAGTDSYSNQPQH	TRBJ1-5	TRBD1	TRBV12-3/TRBV12-4
ASTMIQGQAGEQY	TRBJ2-7	TRBD1	TRBV5-1
ASSYGQGATGELF	TRBJ2-2	TRBD1	TRBV7-2
ASSRGTVEKLF	TRBJ1-4	TRBD1	TRBV12-3/TRBV12-4
ASSFSLAGGHNEQF	TRBJ2-1	TRBD2	TRBV12-3/TRBV12-4
ASSIPLQGDYEQY	TRBJ2-7	-	TRBV9
ACCQSPATGGPYNEQF	TRBJ2-1	TRBD2	TRBV3-1
ASSYLTYGDTQY	TRBJ2-3	-	TRBV6-2/TRBV6-3
ASSQRQGARYGGETQY	TRBJ2-5	TRBD1	TRBV7-9
ASSYVKGGFYGYT	TRBJ1-2	-	TRBV5-1
ASSQLTGGYWSSYNEQF	TRBJ2-1	TRBD1	TRBV14
ASKGREDLLYTGELF	TRBJ2-2	TRBD2	TRBV6-1
ASSLTGTGKREQY	TRBJ2-7	TRBD1	TRBV7-2
ASSVGGPTGANVLT	TRBJ2-6	-	TRBV9
ASRPRPPYNEQF	TRBJ2-1	-	TRBV6-1
ASSSELAGVGDTQY	TRBJ2-3	TRBD2	TRBV28
ASSSGTLATEAF	TRBJ1-1	-	TRBV18
ASSPHRAGANVLT	TRBJ2-6	-	TRBV11-2
ASSITSGNPYEQY	TRBJ2-7	TRBD2	TRBV5-1
ASSALFLQDTQY	TRBJ2-3	-	TRBV5-6
ASSWGAGVMETQY	TRBJ2-5	TRBD2	TRBV7-8
ASSQTRTSGSYEQY	TRBJ2-7	TRBD2	TRBV3-1
ASRPGGETFGATIY	TRBJ1-3	-	TRBV5-1
ASSHRGSQETQY	TRBJ2-5	-	TRBV4-2
ASSWGPGPDSYEQY	TRBJ2-7	-	TRBV5-1
SARELAGGPAGEQF	TRBJ2-1	TRBD2	TRBV20-1
ASTQGLAVNEQF	TRBJ2-1	TRBD2	TRBV12-3/TRBV12-4
ASSPDRVDDTQY	TRBJ2-3	TRBD1	TRBV3-1